This T cell receptor (beta chain) emerged from a study of beta chain features in type 1 diabetes. Expressed TCRB transcripts were sequenced, since all the RNA that had been isolated was reverse transcribed. Mean read depth for naive, central memory and regulatory T cell samples was approximately 3.57 million reads. The repertoire was sequenced with immunoSEQ multiplex PCR; TCRdb's copy has only in-frame clones and lacks some. The sample lists about 180,000 clones, around 13% seen once, with 0.62% in the top ten. Each donor gave one heparinised blood draw averaging about 116 mL. CD4+ cells of the naive, central memory, regulatory and stem cell-like memory types were sorted via CD45RO/CCR7/CD25/CD127/CD95/CD27. Germline V gene data show CDR1 as LNHDA and CDR2 as SQIVND (reference sequence). The V end was cut by 3 bases, the J end by 2 bases, with 6 bases between. This CDR3 region has 13 residues. On this clone itself: The antigen is unknown.

Study-level results: cDNA-based sequencing might over-represent cells highly expressing TCR.

The chain links TRBV19 to TRBJ2-3; D not resolved. Material for sequencing was central memory CD4+ T cells from blood. The receptor comes from a woman younger than 35 in good health. The chain's CDR3 is CASSIPYTDTQYF. The CDR3 DNA reads as TGTGCCAGTAGTATCCCGTACACAGATACGCAGTATTTT.